This entry features one TCR beta chain sequence. The repertoire was sequenced with immunoSEQ multiplex PCR; TCRdb's copy has only in-frame clones and lacks some. The top ten clones hold around 0.3% of a sample with approximately 50,000 clones, roughly 94% of them seen once. This specimen belongs to a study of T cell changes during pregnancy in multiple sclerosis. Germline assignment: CDR1 DFQATT and CDR2 SNEGSKA (reference sequence). The CDR3 loop spans 11 amino acids. Between the trimmed V and J ends, which lost 1 base and 2 bases, there was a span of 3 bases. The chain has TRBV20-1 and TRBJ2-7; D is ambiguous. The source of this sequence is a female donor with multiple sclerosis, enrolled in a pregnancy study. The source material was CD4+ T cells from peripheral blood mononuclear cells, sampled in the third trimester of pregnancy. CDR3 in amino acids: CSARGAYEQYF. The CDR3 DNA follows: TGCAGTGCTAGAGGAGCCTACGAGCAGTACTTC.